This entry describes one TCR beta chain. Its antigen is not known. The sample is drawn from a study of T cell repertoires in aging, cancer and after chemotherapy. Study results and limitations: In healthy donors, age-related TCR diversity loss mainly reflected lost richness. Age-matched healthy donors had significantly more diverse, less clonal blood TCR repertoires than untreated cancer patients. In each cancer cohort, median generation probability increased across chemotherapy, suggesting thymic output rebounded.

Peripheral blood genomic DNA, not sorted cells or RNA, was the template. A mixed TRB-A/B primer pool amplified rearranged TRB by multiplex touch-down PCR. Each CDR3 protein gets one entry after TCRdb re-called the multiplex PCR reads with MiXCR. The table lists roughly 3,400 distinct CDR3 sequences, 25% to 35% of them singletons, with about 4% in the top ten. The CDR3 is 12 residues long. In germline, CDR1 is MGHDK, CDR2 SYGVNS. The V and J ends lost 6 bases and 10 bases respectively, with 15 bases between them. The chain carries TRBV25-1 and TRBJ1-2, with a tentative D call TRBD1 (5 bases). This receptor was taken from a human donor with a solid tumor. Sequencing input: blood. CDR3 region: CASRSGPQDYTF. The CDR3, as DNA: TGTGCCAGCAGAAGTGGGCCACAGGACTACACCTTC.